Listed here is a single T cell receptor (beta chain). The protocol was immunoSEQ multiplex PCR, while the TCRdb copy is restricted to in-frame clones and leaves out a portion. Among about 100,000 clones listed, 65% to 90% were seen once. The data are from a study of blood T cell repertoires in COVID-19. Whole-study context: Nucleic acid was either cDNA or gDNA, and it came from T cells, B-cell-depleted T cells, or PBMCs.

The germline V gene has CDR1 LGHNA and CDR2 YNFKEQ. The CDR3 consists of 14 residues. Trimming cost V 5 bases and J 6 bases, with 15 bases left between them. This sequence was found in a man in his sixties with acute or convalescent COVID-19. Specimen: peripheral blood. The V and J genes are TRBV4-2 and TRBJ2-3; D possibly corresponds to TRBD2 (6 bases). CDR3 amino acids: CASSKRDSPDTQYF. CDR3 DNA sequence: TGTGCCAGCAGCAAACGGGACTCCCCGGATACGCAGTATTTT.